Listed below are T cell receptor beta chains from one sample, sequenced in a study of blood T cell repertoires in COVID-19. Sequenced by immunoSEQ multiplex PCR; TCRdb stores in-frame clones only, minus some. The table lists some 120,000 clones, about four fifths of them singletons. Sequencing was done on a sample of peripheral blood. These receptors were obtained from a man aged 25 to 40 with COVID-19, enrolled during active disease. CDR3s include the opening cysteine and the closing phenylalanine or tryptophan. D genes are given only for firm matches. Not every row has a clone size; where given, it reads once, few, many or a size class.

>.|TRBV19|TRBJ1-1|.|14
TGTGCCAGTAGTGCGAACGGGGGGTACACTGAAGCTTTCTTT
CASSANGGYTEAFF
>.|TRBV30|TRBJ1-2|.|13
TGTGCCTGGAGTTTTCCCGGGGACTATGGCTACACCTTC
CAWSFPGDYGYTF
>.|TRBV5-1|TRBJ2-6|.|16
TGCGCCAGCAGCTTGTTCCTGGCCCCTGGGGCCAACGTCCTGACTTTC
CASSLFLAPGANVLTF
>TRBD1|TRBV3-1/TRBV3-2|TRBJ2-5|.|15
TGTGCCAGCAGCCTAAGGACAGGGGGGCGAGAGACCCAGTACTTC
CASSLRTGGRETQYF
>.|TRBV6-1|TRBJ1-2|.|15
TGTGCCAGCAGTGAAGCGGGGCAGGGGTCCTATGGCTACACCTTC
CASSEAGQGSYGYTF
>TRBD1|TRBV18|TRBJ1-6|.|14
TGTGCCAGCTCACCGGGACAGGGTAACTCACCCCTCCACTTT
CASSPGQGNSPLHF
>TRBD1|TRBV2|TRBJ1-4|.|14
TGTGCCAGCAGTGTAAACAGGGGTTACGAAAAACTGTTTTTT
CASSVNRGYEKLFF
>TRBD1|TRBV5-1|TRBJ1-2|.|17
TGCGCCAGCAGCTTTCGCTGGACAGGGCGGTTTGACTATGGCTACACCTTC
CASSFRWTGRFDYGYTF
>TRBD1|TRBV2|TRBJ1-3|few|13
TGTGCCAGCAGTGTGACAGGGGGCAACACCATATATTTT
CASSVTGGNTIYF
>.|TRBV6-5|TRBJ1-6|.|15
TGTGCCAGCAGTTACATATCTGGTCTAGGTTCACCCCTCCACTTT
CASSYISGLGSPLHF
>TRBD1|TRBV7-2|TRBJ2-3|once|15
TGTGCCAGCAGCTCCGACAGGGGAAGCACAGATACGCAGTATTTT
CASSSDRGSTDTQYF
>.|TRBV5-8|TRBJ1-1|.|14
TGTGCCAGCAGCTTGGGGCAGATGAACACTGAAGCTTTCTTT
CASSLGQMNTEAFF
>TRBD2|TRBV6-2/TRBV6-3|TRBJ2-4|once|16
TGTGCCAGCAGTAAACGCGGGAGGTCGGCCAAAAACATTCAGTACTTC
CASSKRGRSAKNIQYF
>.|TRBV30|TRBJ1-2|.|13
TGTGCCTGGAGTGGACAGCATAACTATGGCTACACCTTC
CAWSGQHNYGYTF
>.|TRBV12-3/TRBV12-4|TRBJ1-2|once|13
TGTGCCAGCAGGAGGACACTAAACTATGGCTACACCTTC
CASRRTLNYGYTF
>TRBD1|TRBV2|TRBJ2-1|.|14
TGTGCCAGCAGTCCCGGGACAGGGGCCAATGAGCAGTTCTTC
CASSPGTGANEQFF
>TRBD2|TRBV6-5|TRBJ2-7|.|13
TGTGCCAGCAGCAACGGTGGACTAGTCGTGCAGTACTTC
CASSNGGLVVQYF
>.|TRBV6-5|TRBJ2-3|.|15
TGTGCCAGCAGCCGCGTAGGCGGGGGCACAGATACGCAGTATTTT
CASSRVGGGTDTQYF
>TRBD1|TRBV19|TRBJ1-6|few|14
TGTGCCAGTAGGTCTGGACAGGATAATTCACCCCTCCACTTT
CASRSGQDNSPLHF
>TRBD2|TRBV2|TRBJ2-2|.|15
TGTGCCAGCAGTGCACTAGCGGGTCTCTCCGGGGAGCTGTTTTTT
CASSALAGLSGELFF
>.|TRBV11-2|TRBJ2-5|.|17
TGTGCCAGCAGCTTAGAACTAGCTCCGAAGATTCAAGAGACCCAGTACTTC
CASSLELAPKIQETQYF
>TRBD1|TRBV10-1|TRBJ2-1|.|16
TGCGCCAGCAGTGAGCTCACCGGGACAGGGGGGAATGAGCAGTTCTTC
CASSELTGTGGNEQFF
>TRBD1|TRBV5-1|TRBJ2-3|.|14
TGCGCCACCTGCTTGGGACAGGCCACAGATACGCAGTATTTT
CATCLGQATDTQYF
>.|TRBV6-5|TRBJ2-1|few|13
TGTGCCAGCACCAACCGGGGCTACAATGAGCAGTTCTTC
CASTNRGYNEQFF